This T cell receptor (beta chain) was documented in a study of cytomegalovirus exposure and HLA in healthy donors. A multiplex PCR was run with 60 Vbeta primers and 13 Jbeta primers. Sequenced by immunoSEQ multiplex PCR; TCRdb stores in-frame clones only, minus some. Among 180,000 or so clones listed, more than 70% were seen once. General study findings and limits: The study reported that TCR beta sequences accurately predicted HLA-A and HLA-B alleles in most subjects. The investigators catalogued 150 to 200 TCR beta chains as cytomegalovirus-associated. Many donors carried some public TCRs, although rarity characterized most TCR sequences.

Turning to this clone: Its antigen remains unidentified.

The source material was PBMCs. The TCR comes from a woman in her 40s in good health and CMV-seropositive.

CDR3 sequence reads: CASSEPYSGANVLTF. DNA of the CDR3: TGTGCCAGCAGTGAACCGTACTCTGGGGCCAACGTCCTGACTTTC. The chain uses TRBV2 and TRBJ2-6; D call uncertain. With 2 bases removed from V and 0 bases from J, the gap between germline ends came to 5 bases. Germline V CDR1 and CDR2: SNHLY, FYNNEI. The CDR3 covers 15 residues. Full variable domain (remainder filled in from reference TRBV2 and TRBJ2-6): EPEVTQTPSHQVTQMGQEVILRCVPISNHLYFYWYRQILGQKVEFLVSFYNNEISEKSEIFDDQFSVERPDGSNFTLKIRSTKLEDSAMYFCASSEPYSGANVLTFGAGSRLTVL.